This T cell receptor (beta chain) was found in a study of blood T cells in healthy people across ages. Collection of roughly 9.8 milliliters of peripheral blood was performed for each donor. The amount of total RNA extracted per sample was at least 5 micrograms. It was with a sample-barcoded 5' primer and a J-beta primer mix that a second PCR of roughly 7 to 12 cycles was run. TCRdb fed the 5' RACE reads into MiXCR, producing one record per CDR3 protein. The table includes roughly 1,300,000 distinct CDR3 sequences, around 55% detected once. The specimen was blood. The TCR originated in a man aged 18 to 29 in good health.

This chain's CDR3 is CSARRSGFLETQYF. DNA of the CDR3: TGCAGTGCTAGGAGGAGTGGCTTTCTAGAGACCCAGTACTTC. This chain joins TRBV20-1 and TRBJ2-5, with D uncertain. The ends were cut back, 3 bases at V and 4 bases at J, with 15 bases in the middle. The CDR3 has 14 amino acids. Germline CDR1 and CDR2: DFQATT and SNEGSKA (reference sequence).